This TCR beta chain was obtained from a study of regulatory T cells in long-lasting Graves disease (dated by TCRdb to the early 2020s). Regarding the study in general: Patients with newly diagnosed Graves' disease had been on antithyroid drugs for under 3 months. A total of 33 samples underwent TCR sequencing, from about 13 patients with persistent Graves' disease and around 20 patients with newly diagnosed Graves' disease. Patients with persistent Graves' disease were compared with patients with newly diagnosed Graves' disease using TCR sequencing and RNA sequencing of peripheral blood. The study took place in China and was registered as a clinical trial. The investigation overall reported the following: Persistent disease showed preferential use of TRBV28, TRBJ1-2 and TRBJ2-5, whereas newly diagnosed disease favored TRBV20-1 and TRBJ2-1. Because the primary lesion, thyroid tissue, could not be accessed, the study looked at peripheral blood alone. As a limitation, the authors acknowledged that the small sample size may reduce accuracy. Compared with newly diagnosed patients, patients with persistent Graves' disease had lower TCR Shannon entropy and fewer highly expanded clones, which suggests clonal expansion. Persistent patients shared more public clonotypes among themselves (over 2,500) than newly diagnosed patients did (approximately 870). Only the TCR beta chain was sequenced and analyzed.

Library creation used multiplex PCR. The listed sequencing device is Illumina HiSeq 4000. To build TCR beta libraries, CDR3 regions were amplified by Arm-PCR using iRepertoire HTBI primers. Before sequencing, the PCR products underwent gel purification. The original methods were these. A total of roughly 65 TRBV and about 13 TRBJ segments were identified across samples and were used for gene usage analysis of CDR3 amino acid clonotypes. Filtered high-quality paired reads were merged into contigs using COPE and FqMerger. Contigs were aligned with BLAST to IMGT TRBV, TRBD and TRBJ reference genes, and CDR3 was defined per IMGT. Any clonotype with a frequency above 0.1% was classified as a highly expanded clone. Repertoire diversity was measured by Shannon entropy, and V-J evenness by the Gini coefficient. A clonotype found in more than one individual was treated as public. In-frame beta chains were kept once TCRdb had trimmed the public reads at Q25 with fastp and called clones with MiXCR. Merged by CDR3 protein, the rows form single entries marked with the most common genes and DNA. TCRdb, rather than the study authors, made the V and J calls. The sample table records some 250,000 distinct CDR3 sequences; around 16% of these occur just once. The ten largest make up approximately 20% of the sample.

The CDR3 length is 16 residues, termini included. This entry keeps only the CDR3 DNA: 48 bases, framed from base 1. Trimming removed 4 bases from V and 7 bases from J; the gene matches leave 11 bases unexplained. According to the germline V gene (reference sequence), CDR1 reads LGHDT and CDR2 reads YNNKEL. As for this clonotype: Its target antigen remains unknown. Being one base from a much bigger clone, this may be a read error. It is likely a read error, because the conserved phenylalanine at the end of the CDR3 is missing.

The time point label for this specimen denotes: newly diagnosed GD, antithyroid drugs for less than 3 months. For both TCR sequencing and RNA sequencing, RNA was extracted from PBMCs in TRIzol. The diagnosis of Graves' disease followed American Thyroid Association guidelines. Patients for the study were recruited at an endocrinology department in Xi'an, China. Each patient gave around 9.2 milliliters of peripheral blood, collected in an EDTA anticoagulant tube. Ficoll Paque Plus density gradient separation was used to isolate PBMCs, and no further T cell sorting was performed. An Agilent 2100 Bioanalyzer and agarose gel were used to assess RNA quality, and a NanoDrop 2000 was used to measure RNA concentration.

Source: peripheral blood mononuclear cells (PBMCs), taken at new diagnosis, from a patient treated with antithyroid drugs. This clonotype originated in a female donor with Graves disease. The chain links TRBV3-1 with TRBJ2-7, with 12 junctional bases fitting TRBD2. The DNA sequence is given as TGTGCCAGCAGCCCCTCGGGACTAGCGGGTGTTCGTGAGCAGTACCTC. Its coded protein is CASSPSGLAGVREQYL.